Below, one T cell receptor beta chain is given with its context. Antigen unknown. The ends were cut back, 8 bases at V and 4 bases at J, with 16 bases in the middle. Germline V lookup: CDR1 SNHLY, CDR2 FYNNEI. The CDR3 covers 14 residues. Sequencing used immunoSEQ multiplex PCR; TCRdb keeps in-frame clones, though not all of them. The sample yields more than 140,000 clones, around 78% seen once. These data are taken from a study of radiation and T cells in renal cell carcinoma. Study-wide findings and caveats: Pretreatment tumor biopsies were lacking, so baseline clonotypes are unknown. Top tumor clonotypes rose in blood 2 weeks post-radiation, then contracted.

Stated time point: baseline pretreatment blood. The treatment here: 15 Gy SBRT to primary tumor, nephrectomy 4 weeks later. Radiation-treated patients gave blood at baseline, week 2 and week 4. Here the sequenced sample was blood, taken from a patient whose treatment included radiotherapy and nephrectomy. The chain joins TRBV2 to TRBJ2-3, with D possibly matching TRBD2 (7 bases). This sequence was found in a woman aged 45-59 years with renal cell carcinoma. Written as DNA, the CDR3 is TGTGCCAGCCCAAGGGGGGGCGCCGCAGATACGCAGTATTTT. Its translation is CASPRGGAADTQYF.